This paragraph covers one T cell receptor (beta chain) sequence. The assay was immunoSEQ multiplex PCR, and TCRdb's table has in-frame clones only and misses some. The table lists tens of thousands of clones, about 93% of them singletons. This record belongs to a study of brain T cells in children with intractable seizures. Pre-surgery treatment included at least one anti-epileptic drug. This CDR3 contains 13 residues. With 5 bases removed from V and 4 bases from J, the gap between germline ends came to 10 bases. Germline V lookup: CDR1 SGHTA, CDR2 FQGNSA. The receptor was derived from a boy in the first two years of life with tuberous sclerosis and intractable seizures. The rearrangement joins TRBV7-2 to TRBJ2-3; D call uncertain. Material: peripheral blood, obtained at surgery. The CDR3 DNA sequence: TGTGCCAGCAGCCCCCGGGCCCCAGATACGCAGTATTTT. Residues: CASSPRAPDTQYF. The full variable domain, completed using reference TRBV7-2 and TRBJ2-3, is GAGVSQSPSNKVTEKGKDVELRCDPISGHTALYWYRQSLGQGLEFLIYFQGNSAPDKSGLPSDRFSAERTGGSVSTLTIQRTQQEDSAVYLCASSPRAPDTQYFGPGTRLTVL.